This is a list of T cell receptor beta chains from one sample in a study of T cell repertoires and HLA-DP antigens. The assay was immunoSEQ multiplex PCR, and TCRdb's table has in-frame clones only and misses some. Of some 110,000 clones listed, 90% to 95% are singletons. What these receptors recognize is not known. The material sequenced was CD4+ T cells from PBMCs. Receptor source: a woman between 18 and 29 years old in good health and CMV-seronegative. CDR3s include the opening cysteine and the closing phenylalanine or tryptophan. The D gene is left open where the match is weak.

j_call: TRBJ1-2; v_call: TRBV18; d_call: .; cdr3_aa: CASSPMGYGYTF; cdr3_nt: TGTGCCAGCTCACCAATGGGCTATGGCTACACCTTC
j_call: TRBJ1-2; v_call: TRBV15; d_call: TRBD1; cdr3_aa: CATSRLLLPGQGFSDYGYTF; cdr3_nt: TGTGCCACCAGCAGACTTCTTCTCCCGGGACAGGGATTCTCGGACTATGGCTACACCTTC
j_call: TRBJ1-4; v_call: TRBV7-8; d_call: .; cdr3_aa: CASSLSGRHNEKLFF; cdr3_nt: TGTGCCAGCAGCTTATCGGGCAGGCATAATGAAAAACTGTTTTTT
j_call: TRBJ1-2; v_call: TRBV29-1; d_call: .; cdr3_aa: CSVATVRGGYTF; cdr3_nt: TGCAGCGTCGCGACAGTGAGGGGGGGCTACACCTTC
j_call: TRBJ2-4; v_call: TRBV28; d_call: TRBD1; cdr3_aa: CASRPTGQGGNIQYF; cdr3_nt: TGTGCCAGCAGGCCTACGGGACAGGGAGGGAACATTCAGTACTTC
j_call: TRBJ2-1; v_call: TRBV7-9; d_call: TRBD2; cdr3_aa: CASSKLAAAFGNEQFF; cdr3_nt: TGTGCCAGCAGCAAACTAGCGGCCGCATTTGGGAATGAGCAGTTCTTC
j_call: TRBJ2-5; v_call: TRBV2; d_call: .; cdr3_aa: CATSEYQETQYF; cdr3_nt: TGTGCCACCTCAGAGTACCAAGAGACCCAGTACTTC
j_call: TRBJ1-6; v_call: TRBV27; d_call: .; cdr3_aa: CASTSFLRGVKNSPLHF; cdr3_nt: TGTGCCAGCACTTCCTTCCTCCGGGGAGTTAAGAATTCACCCCTCCACTTT
j_call: TRBJ1-2; v_call: TRBV28; d_call: TRBD1; cdr3_aa: CASSLISQGGYYGYTF; cdr3_nt: TGTGCCAGCAGTTTAATCTCCCAGGGGGGATATTATGGCTACACCTTC
j_call: TRBJ2-3; v_call: TRBV5-1; d_call: .; cdr3_aa: CASSLIAGTDTQYF; cdr3_nt: TGCGCCAGCAGCTTGATAGCGGGCACAGATACGCAGTATTTT
j_call: TRBJ1-3; v_call: TRBV9; d_call: TRBD1; cdr3_aa: CASSRGQGVYTIYF; cdr3_nt: TGTGCCAGCAGCAGAGGACAGGGGGTATACACCATATATTTT
j_call: TRBJ2-2; v_call: TRBV5-1; d_call: TRBD1; cdr3_aa: CASSLVVTGGPGELFF; cdr3_nt: TGCGCCAGCAGCTTGGTAGTGACAGGGGGGCCCGGGGAGCTGTTTTTT
j_call: TRBJ1-2; v_call: TRBV4-1; d_call: .; cdr3_aa: CASSHPPRGQDGYTF; cdr3_nt: TGCGCCAGCAGCCATCCCCCCCGGGGGCAGGACGGCTACACCTTC
j_call: TRBJ1-5; v_call: TRBV28; d_call: TRBD1; cdr3_aa: CASNPRQGSNQPQHF; cdr3_nt: TGTGCCAGCAACCCCCGACAGGGTAGCAATCAGCCCCAGCATTTT
j_call: TRBJ1-6; v_call: TRBV5-5; d_call: .; cdr3_aa: CASNPGAISYNSPLHF; cdr3_nt: TGTGCCAGCAACCCAGGAGCAATCTCCTATAATTCACCCCTCCACTTT